Below, one T cell receptor (beta chain) is given with its context. The antigen remains unidentified. Clones were sequenced by immunoSEQ multiplex PCR, and TCRdb holds only the in-frame ones, with some missing. This table has roughly 6,800 clones, about two thirds appearing once. The sample originates from a study of T cell repertoires in ileal Crohn's disease. Study-wide context: Patients had a median 7.9-year disease duration, and around 35% were active smokers. General study results and limits: Clonality above 26.8% at surgery always came with endoscopic recurrence. Active smokers at surgery had more clonal expansions than non-smokers. Compared with CD4 T cells, sorted CD8 cells carried more expanded clones.

The CDR3 totals 17 residues. After removal of 4 bases from V and 3 bases from J, the junction contained 12 bases not matched to a gene. CDR1 and CDR2 from the germline V gene are SGHRS and YFSETQ. Noted time point: proximal margin of the surgical specimen (macroscopically non-inflamed). The chain combines TRBV5-1 with TRBJ2-2; TRBD1 matches at 7 bases. The sequence was collected from an adult with Crohn's disease. The specimen was ileal tissue. Here the CDR3 DNA reads TGCGCCAGCAGCGTGACCCCCGGGACAGTCGACACCGGGGAGCTGTTTTTT. This sequence encodes CASSVTPGTVDTGELFF.